This passage covers 14 T cell receptor beta chains from one sample sequenced in a study of shared clonotypes between healthy human individuals. Data came from immunoSEQ multiplex PCR; TCRdb stores just in-frame clones and leaves some out. Of approximately 2,000,000 clones listed, about 90% are singletons. Specimen: naive CD4+ T cells from PBMCs. Subset here: CD45RA+ positively selected. All receptors derive from a man younger than 35 in good health. Some clones in this sample may be carry-over from other donors' samples.

The chain combines TRBV6-6 with TRBJ1-1; D remains ambiguous. Germline CDR1 is MNHNY and CDR2 is SVGAGI (reference sequence). The length of the CDR3 is 13 residues. V lost 5 bases and J 1 base, leaving 8 bases between the germline ends. CDR3 in DNA: TGTGCCAGCAGTGGACGTCAGAACACTGAAGCTTTCTTT. This gives the protein CASSGRQNTEAFF.

The V call is TRBV7-9, the J call TRBJ2-1; D might be TRBD1 (5 bases). The V and J ends lost 5 bases and 10 bases respectively, with 15 bases between them. The CDR3 is 13 amino acids. The germline CDR1 and CDR2 sequences are SEHNR and FQNEAQ (reference sequence). CDR3 coding DNA: TGTGCCAGCAGCCAGGGTTCCTATGTAGAGCAGTTCTTC. It is translated as CASSQGSYVEQFF.

This clone was counted once. The chain has TRBV20-1 and TRBJ2-7; 8 bases are a match to TRBD1. Trimming at V came to 5 bases and at J to 6 bases, leaving 3 bases not matched to a gene. CDR3 length equals 11 residues. CDR1 and CDR2 from the germline V gene are DFQATT and SNEGSKA (reference sequence). In DNA, the CDR3 is TGCAGTGCTCCCCAGGGGGCCGAGCAGTACTTC. Translating gives CSAPQGAEQYF.

This chain connects TRBV4-2 to TRBJ2-5; tentatively, D is TRBD2 (6 bases). V dropped 4 bases and J dropped 2 bases, with 17 bases sitting between them. Germline lookup yields CDR1 LGHNA and CDR2 YNFKEQ. The CDR3 covers 16 residues. Here the CDR3 DNA reads TGTGCCAGCAGCCGAGGCGGTGCTAGCGCGCAAGAGACCCAGTACTTC. It codes for CASSRGGASAQETQYF.

For this clone: Other DNA sequences within the sample encode an identical CDR3. This chain connects TRBV28 to TRBJ1-3; D unclear. Germline V CDR1 and CDR2: MDHEN, SYDVKM. The CDR3 spans 15 residues. Trimming took off 2 bases at V and 0 bases at J, with 8 bases between the two ends. The CDR3 is CASSLLRSSGNTIYF. CDR3 DNA: TGTGCCAGCAGTTTACTTAGGAGCTCTGGAAACACCATATATTTT.

Regarding this clone: Other DNA sequences in this specimen translate into the identical CDR3. V gene TRBV5-5 combines with J gene TRBJ1-5, with TRBD1 matching over 11 bases. CDR1 and CDR2 (germline): SGHKS, YYEKEE (reference sequence). The CDR3 has 14 amino acids. The J segment lost 6 bases and the V segment lost 3 bases, leaving 2 bases of the junction unmatched. In DNA, the CDR3 is TGTGCCAGCAGCTGGGGACAGGGGGGTCAGCCCCAGCATTTT. Its translation is CASSWGQGGQPQHF. The entire variable domain, with the rest obtained from reference TRBV5-5 and TRBJ1-5, is as follows: DAGVTQSPTHLIKTRGQQVTLRCSPISGHKSVSWYQQVLGQGPQFIFQYYEKEERGRGNFPDRFSARQFPNYSSELNVNALLLGDSALYLCASSWGQGGQPQHFGDGTRLSIL.

J is TRBJ2-1 and V is TRBV29-1, with D unresolved. This CDR3 region has 13 residues. From germline, CDR1 is SQVTM and CDR2 ANQGSEA. Trimming took off 3 bases at V and 4 bases at J, with 10 bases between the two ends. The CDR3 coding sequence is TGCAGCGTTGACCGTGCCCTTTACAATGAGCAGTTCTTC. Translating it yields CSVDRALYNEQFF.

The V and J genes are TRBV15 and TRBJ2-7; D is unresolved. This CDR3 region has 14 residues. In germline, CDR1 is LNHNV, CDR2 YYDKDF (reference sequence). Trimming took off 0 bases at V and 3 bases at J, with 9 bases between the two ends. The CDR3 DNA reads TGTGCCACCAGCAGAGAGAATCCAGGCTACGAGCAGTACTTC. This codes for CATSRENPGYEQYF. The full variable domain, completed using reference TRBV15 and TRBJ2-7, is DAMVIQNPRYQVTQFGKPVTLSCSQTLNHNVMYWYQQKSSQAPKLLFHYYDKDFNNEADTPDNFQSRRPNTSFCFLDIRSPGLGDTAMYLCATSRENPGYEQYFGPGTRLTVT.

V and J are TRBV7-3 and TRBJ2-2, with D unresolved. The CDR3 runs to 15 residues. V gave up 5 bases and J gave up 4 bases, with 14 bases separating them. Germline V gene data show CDR1 as SGHTA and CDR2 as FQGTGA. In DNA, the CDR3 is TGTGCCAGCAGCCCTACTGGTTTGGGCACCGGGGAGCTGTTTTTT. Its translation is CASSPTGLGTGELFF.

The chain is built from TRBV9 and TRBJ2-2, with D possibly called TRBD1 or TRBD2 (5 bases each). The CDR3 totals 15 residues. The V end lost 0 bases, the J end lost 8 bases, and 14 bases lay between the germline ends. From germline, CDR1 is SGDLS and CDR2 YYNGEE. DNA for the CDR3: TGTGCCAGCAGCGTAGCTGTGTCAGGGAGAGGGGAGCTGTTTTTT. The encoded protein is CASSVAVSGRGELFF.

V usage is TRBV6-1 and J usage is TRBJ1-2; no reliable D call. V lost 2 bases and J 8 bases, leaving 15 bases between the germline ends. CDR3 length: 14 amino acids. CDR1 and CDR2 from the germline V gene are MNHNS and SASEGT. The CDR3 sequence: CASSELSWAGGYTF. The CDR3 bases are TGTGCCAGCAGTGAACTTTCGTGGGCTGGGGGCTACACCTTC.

This clone is a singleton in its sample. The J gene is TRBJ2-1, the V gene TRBV6-6; 8 bases agree with TRBD2. This CDR3 region has 12 residues. With 4 bases clipped from V and 13 bases from J, the junction kept 6 bases outside the gene matches. CDR1 is MNHNY and CDR2 is SVGAGI in the germline V gene (reference sequence). The DNA of the CDR3 is TGTGCCAGCAGTTCCGGACTAGCCCTCCAGTTCTTC. Translation: CASSSGLALQFF.

The chain combines TRBV5-8 with TRBJ1-2; D gene uncertain. The CDR3 is 13 residues long. Germline values: CDR1 SGHTS, CDR2 YDEGEE. Trimming left V 2 bases short and J 1 base short, with 6 bases between. The DNA for the CDR3 is TGTGCCAGCAGCTTACGGTTTAACTATGGCTACACCTTC. Residues: CASSLRFNYGYTF.

As for this clone: The same CDR3 is also encoded by other DNA sequences in this sample. The chain recombines TRBV18 with TRBJ2-7, with a possible D match to TRBD1 (5 bases). Germline lookup yields CDR1 KGHSH and CDR2 LQKENI. V was clipped by 3 bases and J by 4 bases, with 7 bases between them. This CDR3 is 12 amino acids long. The CDR3 DNA reads TGTGCCAGCTCACCGGCAGGGTACGAGCAGTACTTC. Translated, it gives CASSPAGYEQYF.